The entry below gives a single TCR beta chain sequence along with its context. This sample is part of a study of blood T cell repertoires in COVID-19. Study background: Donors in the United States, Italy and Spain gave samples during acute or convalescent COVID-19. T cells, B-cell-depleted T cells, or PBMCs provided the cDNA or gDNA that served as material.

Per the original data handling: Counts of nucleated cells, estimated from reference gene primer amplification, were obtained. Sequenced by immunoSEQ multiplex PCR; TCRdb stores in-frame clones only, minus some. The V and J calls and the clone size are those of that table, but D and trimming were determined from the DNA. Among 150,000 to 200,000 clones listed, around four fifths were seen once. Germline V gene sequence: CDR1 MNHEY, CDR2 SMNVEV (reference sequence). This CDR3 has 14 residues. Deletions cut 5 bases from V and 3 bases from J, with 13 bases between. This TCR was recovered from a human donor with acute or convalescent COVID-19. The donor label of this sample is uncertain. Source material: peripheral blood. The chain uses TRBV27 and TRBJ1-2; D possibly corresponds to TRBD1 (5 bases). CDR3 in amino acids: CASSPPGGYYGYTF. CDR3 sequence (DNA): TGTGCCAGCAGTCCCCCGGGGGGGTACTATGGCTACACCTTC.